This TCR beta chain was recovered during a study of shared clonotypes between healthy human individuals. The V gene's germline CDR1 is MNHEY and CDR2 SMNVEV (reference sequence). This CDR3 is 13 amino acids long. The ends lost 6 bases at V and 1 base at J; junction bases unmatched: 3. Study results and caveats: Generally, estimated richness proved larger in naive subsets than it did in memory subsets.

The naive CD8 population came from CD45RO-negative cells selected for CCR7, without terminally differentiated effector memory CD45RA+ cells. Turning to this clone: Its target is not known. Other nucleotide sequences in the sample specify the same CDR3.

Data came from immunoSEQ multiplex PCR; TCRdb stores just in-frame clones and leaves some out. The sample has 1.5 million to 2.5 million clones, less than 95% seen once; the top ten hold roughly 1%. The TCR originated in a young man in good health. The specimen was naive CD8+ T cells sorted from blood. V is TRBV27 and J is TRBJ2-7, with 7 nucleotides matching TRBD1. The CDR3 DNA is TGTGCCAGCAGCCTGACAGGGTCCTACGAGCAGTACTTC. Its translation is CASSLTGSYEQYF.